The 8 T cell receptor beta chains presented below share a single source sample, sequenced in a study of T cells after yellow fever vaccination. From the 5' RACE reads, TCRdb called clonotypes with MiXCR, one entry per CDR3 protein. The sample records over 250,000 distinct CDR3 sequences, approximately 4% being singletons. The source material was PBMCs, sampled 5 days after the yellow fever booster vaccination. The origin of the receptors is a man aged 18 to 30 who received the YFV17D yellow fever vaccine.

V is TRBV5-1 and J is TRBJ2-2; D may be TRBD2 (5 bases). In germline, CDR1 is SGHRS, CDR2 YFSETQ. Between the trimmed V and J ends, which lost 0 bases and 0 bases, there was a span of 9 bases. The CDR3 sequence is 16 residues long. CDR3 protein: CASSLDGLSNTGELFF. In DNA form, the CDR3 reads TGCGCCAGCAGCTTGGACGGACTCTCGAACACCGGGGAGCTGTTTTTT. The entire variable domain, with the rest obtained from reference TRBV5-1 and TRBJ2-2, is as follows: KAGVTQTPRYLIKTRGQQVTLSCSPISGHRSVSWYQQTPGQGLQFLFEYFSETQRNKGNFPGRFSGRQFSNSRSEMNVSTLELGDSALYLCASSLDGLSNTGELFFGEGSRLTVL.

The sample holds many counts of this clonotype. The genes are TRBV7-2 and TRBJ2-7, with D unresolved. The CDR3 sequence is 13 residues long. V lost 2 bases and J 6 bases, leaving 11 bases between the germline ends. Germline-derived CDR1 and CDR2 are SGHTA and FQGNSA. The CDR3 DNA reads TGTGCCAGCAGCTTAATTCAAGGTCCCGAGCAGTACGTC. Its protein product is CASSLIQGPEQYV.

This clonotype was counted a few times. The chain joins TRBV18 to TRBJ1-2; TRBD1 might be the D (5 bases). Germline V gene lookup returns CDR1 KGHSH and CDR2 LQKENI. V shed 0 bases and J shed 4 bases, with 9 bases lying between them. This CDR3 is 14 amino acids long. The DNA of the CDR3 is TGTGCCAGCTCACCACCGGGGACGGCCTATGGCTACACCTTC. Translation: CASSPPGTAYGYTF.

This clonotype was seen repeatedly, ten times or more. V gene TRBV6-5 combines with J gene TRBJ1-5; D is possibly TRBD1 (5 bases). V was cut by 7 bases and J by 7 bases, with 11 bases left in between. The CDR3 covers 12 residues. From germline, CDR1 is MNHEY and CDR2 SVGAGI. CDR3 in amino acids: CASTGPGQPQHF. Here the CDR3 DNA reads TGTGCCAGCACGGGGCCGGGACAGCCCCAGCATTTT.

The V call is TRBV7-6, the J call TRBJ2-5, with D unclear. This CDR3 has 11 amino acids. The ends were cut back, 5 bases at V and 7 bases at J, with 8 bases in the middle. Looked up from germline, CDR1 is SGHVS and CDR2 is FNYEAQ. CDR3 sequence reads: CASSRRSTQYF. The CDR3 nucleotides are TGTGCCAGCAGCCGCCGGTCGACCCAGTACTTC.

This chain uses TRBV5-6 with TRBJ1-5; D is uncertain. Trimming took off 3 bases at V and 4 bases at J, with 14 bases between the two ends. Germline V gives CDR1 SGHDT, CDR2 YYEEEE. The CDR3 consists of 15 residues. CDR3 amino acids: CASSSRGLMNQPQHF. The CDR3 region has the DNA TGTGCCAGCAGCTCCCGGGGTCTTATGAATCAGCCCCAGCATTTT. Drawing the rest from reference TRBV5-6 and TRBJ1-5, the complete variable domain is DAGVTQSPTHLIKTRGQQVTLRCSPKSGHDTVSWYQQALGQGPQFIFQYYEEEERQRGNFPDRFSGHQFPNYSSELNVNALLLGDSALYLCASSSRGLMNQPQHFGDGTRLSIL.

The genes are TRBV11-2 and TRBJ2-7, with a weak D call TRBD1 (5 bases). From germline, CDR1 is SGHAT and CDR2 FQNNGV. This CDR3 contains 12 residues. V lost 5 bases to trimming and J lost 2 bases, with 7 bases between them. CDR3 sequence: CASSEDTYEQYF. CDR3 nucleotides: TGTGCCAGCAGCGAGGACACCTACGAGCAGTACTTC.

The V and J genes are TRBV5-1 and TRBJ1-4; the D is unclear. There are 15 residues in the CDR3. Germline CDR1 SGHRS, CDR2 YFSETQ. The V end lost 5 bases, the J end lost 5 bases, and 16 bases lay between the germline ends. CDR3 in DNA: TGCGCCAGCAGACCTGGAGCGTCCCTCAATGAAAAACTGTTTTTT. It translates to CASRPGASLNEKLFF.